This is a list of T cell receptor beta chains from one sample in a study of long-term antiretroviral therapy in people with HIV. TCRdb's table, derived via immunoSEQ multiplex PCR, lists solely in-frame clones and lacks some. The sample lists about 18,000 clones; about 80% were seen once. The sequences come from unsorted PBMCs, collected 0.5 years before starting antiretroviral therapy. Receptor source: a woman in her fifties or sixties with HIV. Each CDR3 is given with its conserved first and last residue. The order of the fields is CDR3 protein, CDR3 DNA, J gene, clone size, V gene, D gene. D genes are given only for firm matches. Where a row states a size, it is once, few, many or the class of an expanded clone; other rows omit it.

CDR3 protein: CASSPGQGGSNTQYF
CDR3 DNA: TGTGCCAGTAGTCCCGGACAGGGGGGTTCGAATACGCAGTATTTT
J gene: TRBJ2-3
clone size: .
V gene: TRBV19
D gene: TRBD1

CDR3 protein: CASSYRGGGIGELFF
CDR3 DNA: TGTGCCAGCAGTTATCGGGGGGGAGGGATCGGGGAGCTGTTTTTT
J gene: TRBJ2-2
clone size: .
V gene: TRBV6-5
D gene: TRBD2

CDR3 protein: CASSKSNGSKTEVHEQFF
CDR3 DNA: TGTGCCAGCAGCAAATCCAACGGGTCGAAGACCGAAGTGCATGAGCAGTTCTTC
J gene: TRBJ2-1
clone size: .
V gene: TRBV21-1
D gene: .

CDR3 protein: CASSLGQKANTEAFF
CDR3 DNA: TGTGCCAGCAGCTTGGGTCAGAAAGCGAACACTGAAGCTTTCTTT
J gene: TRBJ1-1
clone size: .
V gene: TRBV5-8
D gene: .

CDR3 protein: CASSSTLAGGEQFF
CDR3 DNA: TGTGCCAGCAGCTCCACCCTGGCCGGGGGCGAGCAGTTCTTC
J gene: TRBJ2-1
clone size: few
V gene: TRBV7-3
D gene: .

CDR3 protein: CASIPRRPHTEAFF
CDR3 DNA: TGTGCCAGCATACCTCGACGGCCCCACACTGAAGCTTTCTTT
J gene: TRBJ1-1
clone size: .
V gene: TRBV6-6
D gene: .

CDR3 protein: CAWTPGGGNYGYTF
CDR3 DNA: TGTGCCTGGACCCCCGGGGGGGGTAACTATGGCTACACCTTC
J gene: TRBJ1-2
clone size: .
V gene: TRBV30
D gene: .

CDR3 protein: CAWGTGGNYGYTF
CDR3 DNA: TGTGCCTGGGGCACAGGGGGTAACTATGGCTACACCTTC
J gene: TRBJ1-2
clone size: .
V gene: TRBV30
D gene: TRBD1

CDR3 protein: CASSLADRTTEAFF
CDR3 DNA: TGTGCCAGCAGCTTAGCCGACAGGACCACTGAAGCTTTCTTT
J gene: TRBJ1-1
clone size: .
V gene: TRBV7-9
D gene: .

CDR3 protein: CAISESQDLNTEAFF
CDR3 DNA: TGTGCCATCAGTGAGTCTCAAGACTTGAACACTGAAGCTTTCTTT
J gene: TRBJ1-1
clone size: once
V gene: TRBV10-3
D gene: .

CDR3 protein: CASSLPPGTGVGQPQHF
CDR3 DNA: TGTGCCAGCAGTTTACCCCCCGGGACAGGGGTGGGTCAGCCCCAGCATTTT
J gene: TRBJ1-5
clone size: once
V gene: TRBV28
D gene: TRBD1

CDR3 protein: CASRPGGQGQPQHF
CDR3 DNA: TGTGCCAGCAGGCCAGGGGGGCAGGGTCAGCCCCAGCATTTT
J gene: TRBJ1-5
clone size: .
V gene: TRBV27
D gene: TRBD1

CDR3 protein: CASSTPPGQSSGANVLTF
CDR3 DNA: TGTGCCAGCAGCACACCTCCGGGACAGAGCTCTGGGGCCAACGTCCTGACTTTC
J gene: TRBJ2-6
clone size: .
V gene: TRBV9
D gene: TRBD1

CDR3 protein: CASSLAPESRRSRNYGYTF
CDR3 DNA: TGTGCCAGCAGCTTAGCGCCGGAGTCAAGGAGAAGTCGTAACTATGGCTACACCTTC
J gene: TRBJ1-2
clone size: .
V gene: TRBV7-8
D gene: .

CDR3 protein: CASSLEVGALNSPLHF
CDR3 DNA: TGTGCCAGCAGCTTAGAGGTTGGTGCGCTGAATTCACCCCTCCACTTT
J gene: TRBJ1-6
clone size: few
V gene: TRBV11-2
D gene: .

CDR3 protein: CASSPDRPDSNQPQHF
CDR3 DNA: TGTGCCAGCTCACCCGACAGACCTGATAGCAATCAGCCCCAGCATTTT
J gene: TRBJ1-5
clone size: .
V gene: TRBV18
D gene: .

CDR3 protein: CASSKTGDQPQHF
CDR3 DNA: TGTGCCAGCAGTAAGACAGGGGATCAGCCCCAGCATTTT
J gene: TRBJ1-5
clone size: .
V gene: TRBV27
D gene: TRBD1

CDR3 protein: CAWSVRGGWETQYF
CDR3 DNA: TGTGCCTGGAGTGTACGGGGAGGGTGGGAGACCCAGTACTTC
J gene: TRBJ2-5
clone size: .
V gene: TRBV30
D gene: TRBD2

CDR3 protein: CASSPRDSGAPDTQYF
CDR3 DNA: TGTGCCAGCAGCCCTAGGGATAGCGGGGCGCCAGATACGCAGTATTTT
J gene: TRBJ2-3
clone size: .
V gene: TRBV7-9
D gene: TRBD2

CDR3 protein: CASSAGGSTDTQYF
CDR3 DNA: TGTGCCAGCAGCGCCGGGGGGAGCACAGATACGCAGTATTTT
J gene: TRBJ2-3
clone size: once
V gene: TRBV9
D gene: TRBD2

CDR3 protein: CASSNTGTDPYNEQFF
CDR3 DNA: TGTGCCAGCAGCAATACCGGGACAGACCCCTACAATGAGCAGTTCTTC
J gene: TRBJ2-1
clone size: .
V gene: TRBV11-2
D gene: TRBD1

CDR3 protein: CASSPAVNTEAFF
CDR3 DNA: TGTGCCAGCTCTCCGGCCGTGAACACTGAAGCTTTCTTT
J gene: TRBJ1-1
clone size: .
V gene: TRBV18
D gene: .

CDR3 protein: CASSQDDLAGSYEQYF
CDR3 DNA: TGCGCCAGCAGCCAAGATGATTTAGCAGGCTCCTACGAGCAGTACTTC
J gene: TRBJ2-7
clone size: .
V gene: TRBV4-1
D gene: .

CDR3 protein: CASSRGRGWNTEAFF
CDR3 DNA: TGTGCCAGCAGTCGCGGTAGGGGATGGAACACTGAAGCTTTCTTT
J gene: TRBJ1-1
clone size: .
V gene: TRBV11-1
D gene: .

CDR3 protein: CASSQGSSGASTDTQYF
CDR3 DNA: TGTGCCAGCAGCCAAGGGTCTAGCGGGGCCTCCACAGATACGCAGTATTTT
J gene: TRBJ2-3
clone size: once
V gene: TRBV4-2
D gene: TRBD2

CDR3 protein: CASSFGTKPKEQYF
CDR3 DNA: TGCGCCAGCAGTTTCGGGACGAAGCCTAAAGAGCAGTACTTC
J gene: TRBJ2-7
clone size: .
V gene: TRBV10-1
D gene: .

CDR3 protein: CSVESQGARYEQYF
CDR3 DNA: TGCAGCGTTGAATCCCAGGGGGCGCGGTACGAGCAGTACTTC
J gene: TRBJ2-7
clone size: .
V gene: TRBV29-1
D gene: TRBD1

CDR3 protein: CASSQAEGSSYNEQFF
CDR3 DNA: TGTGCCAGCAGCCAAGCTGAGGGTAGCTCCTACAATGAGCAGTTCTTC
J gene: TRBJ2-1
clone size: .
V gene: TRBV7-8
D gene: .

CDR3 protein: CASSGSGTGTYEQYF
CDR3 DNA: TGTGCCAGTAGTGGTTCCGGGACAGGGACCTACGAGCAGTACTTC
J gene: TRBJ2-7
clone size: .
V gene: TRBV19
D gene: TRBD1

CDR3 protein: CATPGGYEQFF
CDR3 DNA: TGTGCCACCCCGGGAGGATATGAGCAGTTCTTC
J gene: TRBJ2-1
clone size: once
V gene: TRBV27
D gene: TRBD2

CDR3 protein: CASSVARGGTDTQYF
CDR3 DNA: TGTGCCAGCAGCGTAGCTCGAGGAGGCACAGATACGCAGTATTTT
J gene: TRBJ2-3
clone size: .
V gene: TRBV9
D gene: .

CDR3 protein: CASSLTQLLSYEQYF
CDR3 DNA: TGTGCCAGCAGCTTGACACAGCTTCTCTCCTACGAGCAGTACTTC
J gene: TRBJ2-7
clone size: .
V gene: TRBV5-6
D gene: .

CDR3 protein: CASSLEARGGEQYF
CDR3 DNA: TGTGCCAGCAGCTTAGAGGCAAGGGGAGGCGAGCAGTACTTC
J gene: TRBJ2-7
clone size: .
V gene: TRBV7-9
D gene: .

CDR3 protein: CASSEALRGGEQFF
CDR3 DNA: TGTGCCAGCAGTGAAGCGCTTCGGGGAGGTGAGCAGTTCTTC
J gene: TRBJ2-1
clone size: .
V gene: TRBV2
D gene: .

CDR3 protein: CASSQEWENTEAFF
CDR3 DNA: TGCGCCAGCAGCCAAGAATGGGAAAACACTGAAGCTTTCTTT
J gene: TRBJ1-1
clone size: once
V gene: TRBV4-1
D gene: .

CDR3 protein: CSVGERINQPQHF
CDR3 DNA: TGCAGCGTTGGGGAACGGATCAATCAGCCCCAGCATTTT
J gene: TRBJ1-5
clone size: .
V gene: TRBV29-1
D gene: .

CDR3 protein: CAWSARAWDNSPLHF
CDR3 DNA: TGTGCCTGGAGTGCCAGGGCTTGGGATAATTCACCCCTCCACTTT
J gene: TRBJ1-6
clone size: .
V gene: TRBV30
D gene: .

CDR3 protein: CASSLASDNSPLHF
CDR3 DNA: TGTGCCAGCAGCTTGGCCAGCGATAATTCACCCCTCCACTTT
J gene: TRBJ1-6
clone size: few
V gene: TRBV5-5
D gene: .

CDR3 protein: CASSPGFQSTDTQYF
CDR3 DNA: TGTGCCAGCAGCCCAGGGTTCCAAAGCACAGATACGCAGTATTTT
J gene: TRBJ2-3
clone size: few
V gene: TRBV7-3
D gene: .

CDR3 protein: CSVGYRVGGELFF
CDR3 DNA: TGCAGCGTTGGGTACAGGGTTGGCGGGGAGCTGTTTTTT
J gene: TRBJ2-2
clone size: once
V gene: TRBV29-1
D gene: .

CDR3 protein: CASIVEQGNTGELFF
CDR3 DNA: TGTGCCAGCATCGTAGAGCAGGGCAACACCGGGGAGCTGTTTTTT
J gene: TRBJ2-2
clone size: .
V gene: TRBV7-9
D gene: .

CDR3 protein: CAWSVGGGTEAFF
CDR3 DNA: TGTGCCTGGAGTGTAGGGGGCGGCACTGAAGCTTTCTTT
J gene: TRBJ1-1
clone size: .
V gene: TRBV30
D gene: TRBD1

CDR3 protein: CASSQDQGAIYNEQFF
CDR3 DNA: TGTGCCAGCAGCCAAGATCAGGGGGCGATTTACAATGAGCAGTTCTTC
J gene: TRBJ2-1
clone size: once
V gene: TRBV14
D gene: TRBD1

CDR3 protein: CASSLPRTSGGAHEQFF
CDR3 DNA: TGTGCCAGCAGCTTACCTCGGACTAGCGGGGGGGCACATGAGCAGTTCTTC
J gene: TRBJ2-1
clone size: .
V gene: TRBV7-3
D gene: TRBD2

CDR3 protein: CASSLVDGARSPLHF
CDR3 DNA: TGTGCCAGCAGCTTAGTTGATGGGGCCCGTTCACCCCTCCACTTT
J gene: TRBJ1-6
clone size: few
V gene: TRBV7-2
D gene: .